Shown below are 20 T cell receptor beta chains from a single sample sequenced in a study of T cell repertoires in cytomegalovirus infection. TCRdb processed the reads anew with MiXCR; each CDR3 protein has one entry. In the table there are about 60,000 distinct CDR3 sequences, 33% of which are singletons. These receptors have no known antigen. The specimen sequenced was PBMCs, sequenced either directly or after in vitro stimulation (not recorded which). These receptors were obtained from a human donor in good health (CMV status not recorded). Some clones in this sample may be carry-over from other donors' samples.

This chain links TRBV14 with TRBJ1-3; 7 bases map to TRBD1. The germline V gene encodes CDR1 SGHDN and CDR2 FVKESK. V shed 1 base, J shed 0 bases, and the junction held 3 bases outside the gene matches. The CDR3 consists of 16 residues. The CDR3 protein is CASSQADRDSGNTIYF. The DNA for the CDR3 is TGTGCCAGCAGCCAAGCCGACAGGGACTCTGGAAACACCATATATTTT. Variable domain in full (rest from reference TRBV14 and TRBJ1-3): EAGVTQFPSHSVIEKGQTVTLRCDPISGHDNLYWYRRVMGKEIKFLLHFVKESKQDESGMPNNRFLAERTGGTYSTLKVQPAELEDSGVYFCASSQADRDSGNTIYFGEGSWLTVV.

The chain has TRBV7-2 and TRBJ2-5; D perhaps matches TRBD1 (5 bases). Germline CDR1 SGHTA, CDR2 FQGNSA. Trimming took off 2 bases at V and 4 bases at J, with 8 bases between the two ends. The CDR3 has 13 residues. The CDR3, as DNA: TGTGCCAGCAGCTTAATGGGGCGAGAGACCCAGTACTTC. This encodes CASSLMGRETQYF.

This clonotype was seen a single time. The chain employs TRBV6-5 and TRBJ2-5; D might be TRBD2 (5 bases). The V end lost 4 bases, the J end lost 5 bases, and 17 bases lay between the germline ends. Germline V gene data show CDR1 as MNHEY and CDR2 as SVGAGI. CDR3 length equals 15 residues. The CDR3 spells CASSSTRRTGETQYF. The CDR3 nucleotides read TGTGCCAGCAGTTCGACCAGGAGGACGGGGGAGACCCAGTACTTC.

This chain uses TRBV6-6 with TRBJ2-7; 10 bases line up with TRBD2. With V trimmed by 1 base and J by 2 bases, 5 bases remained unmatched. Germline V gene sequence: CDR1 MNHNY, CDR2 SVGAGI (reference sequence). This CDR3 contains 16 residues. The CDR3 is CASSYFSGRPPYEQYF. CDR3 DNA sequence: TGTGCCAGCAGTTACTTTAGCGGGAGGCCCCCCTACGAGCAGTACTTC.

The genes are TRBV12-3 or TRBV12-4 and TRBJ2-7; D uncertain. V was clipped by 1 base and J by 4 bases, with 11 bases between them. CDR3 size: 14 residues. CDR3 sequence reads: CASSLEGSPYEQYF. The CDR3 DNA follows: TGTGCCAGCAGTTTAGAGGGATCCCCTTACGAGCAGTACTTC.

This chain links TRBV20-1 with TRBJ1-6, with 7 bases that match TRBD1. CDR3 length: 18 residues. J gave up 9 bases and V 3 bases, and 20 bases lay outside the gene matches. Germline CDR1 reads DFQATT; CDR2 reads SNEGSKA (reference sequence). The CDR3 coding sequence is TGCAGTGCTAGTAGAGTACAGGGGTTCTCGCTAGACAGTTCACCCCTCCACTTT. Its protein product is CSASRVQGFSLDSSPLHF.

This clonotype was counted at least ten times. The DNA for the CDR3 is TGTGCCAGCAGTTTTGAGGGCTCCTATAATTCACCCCTCCACTTT. This gives the protein CASSFEGSYNSPLHF. The chain is built from TRBV12-3 or TRBV12-4 and TRBJ1-6; D unresolved. V lost 3 bases and J 0 bases, leaving 6 bases between the germline ends. This CDR3 is 15 amino acids long.

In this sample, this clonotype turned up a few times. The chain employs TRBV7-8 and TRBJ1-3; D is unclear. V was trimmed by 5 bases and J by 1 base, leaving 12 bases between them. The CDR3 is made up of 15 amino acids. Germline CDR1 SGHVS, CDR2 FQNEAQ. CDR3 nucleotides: TGTGCCAGCAGCGCGGGCAGGAGTTCTGGAAACACCATATATTTT. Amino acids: CASSAGRSSGNTIYF.

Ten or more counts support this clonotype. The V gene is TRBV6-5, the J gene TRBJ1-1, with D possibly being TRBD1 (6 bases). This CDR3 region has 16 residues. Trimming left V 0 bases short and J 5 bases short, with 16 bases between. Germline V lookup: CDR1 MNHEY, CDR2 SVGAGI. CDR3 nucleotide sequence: TGTGCCAGCAGTTACTCTAGGGCGAGAGGGGGAACTGAAGCTTTCTTT. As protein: CASSYSRARGGTEAFF.

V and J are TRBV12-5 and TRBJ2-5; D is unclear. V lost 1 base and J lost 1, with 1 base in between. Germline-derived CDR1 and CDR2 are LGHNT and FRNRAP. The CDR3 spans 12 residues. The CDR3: CASGLGQETQYF. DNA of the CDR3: TGTGCTAGTGGTTTGGGCCAAGAGACCCAGTACTTC.

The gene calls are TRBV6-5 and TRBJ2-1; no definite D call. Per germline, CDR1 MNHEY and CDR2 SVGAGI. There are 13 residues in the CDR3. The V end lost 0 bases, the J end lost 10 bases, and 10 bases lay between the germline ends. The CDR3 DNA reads TGTGCCAGCAGTTACTCTTGGGGAAGGGAGCAGTTCTTC. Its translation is CASSYSWGREQFF.

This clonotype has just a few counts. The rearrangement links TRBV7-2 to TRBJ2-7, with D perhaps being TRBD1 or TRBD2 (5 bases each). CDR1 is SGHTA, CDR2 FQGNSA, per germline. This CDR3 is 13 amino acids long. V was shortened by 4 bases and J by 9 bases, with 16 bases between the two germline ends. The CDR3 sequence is CASSYGARLGQYF. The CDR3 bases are TGTGCCAGCAGCTACGGGGCCCGCCTGGGGCAGTACTTC.

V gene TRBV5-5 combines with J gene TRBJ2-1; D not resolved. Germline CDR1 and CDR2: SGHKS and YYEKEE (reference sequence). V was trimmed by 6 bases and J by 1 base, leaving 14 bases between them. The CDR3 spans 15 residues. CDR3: CASTFPGGSYNEQFF. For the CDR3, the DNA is TGTGCCAGCACTTTTCCGGGCGGTTCCTACAATGAGCAGTTCTTC. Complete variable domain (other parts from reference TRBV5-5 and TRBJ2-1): DAGVTQSPTHLIKTRGQQVTLRCSPISGHKSVSWYQQVLGQGPQFIFQYYEKEERGRGNFPDRFSARQFPNYSSELNVNALLLGDSALYLCASTFPGGSYNEQFFGPGTRLTVL.

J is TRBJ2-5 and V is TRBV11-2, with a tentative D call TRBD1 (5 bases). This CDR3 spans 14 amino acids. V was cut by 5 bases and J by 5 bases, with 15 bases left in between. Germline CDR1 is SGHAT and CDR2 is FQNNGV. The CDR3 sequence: CASSEQSGLETQYF. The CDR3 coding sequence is TGTGCCAGCAGCGAACAATCAGGGCTTGAGACCCAGTACTTC.

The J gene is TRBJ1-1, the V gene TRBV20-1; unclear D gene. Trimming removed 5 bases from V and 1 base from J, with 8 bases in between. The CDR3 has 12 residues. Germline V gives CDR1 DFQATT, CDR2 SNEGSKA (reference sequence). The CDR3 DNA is TGCAGTGCTGGAGGACGGAACACTGAAGCTTTCTTT. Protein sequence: CSAGGRNTEAFF.

CDR3 sequence: CASSGTGGQPQHF. CDR3 nucleotide sequence: TGTGCCAGCAGTGGGACAGGCGGCCAGCCCCAGCATTTT. This rearrangement joins TRBV12-3 or TRBV12-4 to TRBJ1-5; TRBD1 aligns across 8 bases. CDR3 length: 13 amino acids. Trimming took 5 bases from V and 7 from J; bases not matched to a gene: 4.

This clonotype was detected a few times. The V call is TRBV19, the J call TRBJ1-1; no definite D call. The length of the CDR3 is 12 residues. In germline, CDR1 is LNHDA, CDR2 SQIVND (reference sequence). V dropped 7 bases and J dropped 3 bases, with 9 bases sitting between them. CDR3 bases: TGTGCCAGTATCAGTCGGGACACTGAAGCTTTCTTT. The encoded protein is CASISRDTEAFF. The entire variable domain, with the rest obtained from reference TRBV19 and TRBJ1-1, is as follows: DGGITQSPKYLFRKEGQNVTLSCEQNLNHDAMYWYRQDPGQGLRLIYYSQIVNDFQKGDIAEGYSVSREKKESFPLTVTSAQKNPTAFYLCASISRDTEAFFGQGTRLTVV.

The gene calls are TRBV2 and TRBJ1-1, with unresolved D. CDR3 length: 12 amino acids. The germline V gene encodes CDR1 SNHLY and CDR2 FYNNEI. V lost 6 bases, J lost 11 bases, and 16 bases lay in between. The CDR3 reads CASSVEPLTAFF. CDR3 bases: TGTGCCAGCAGCGTTGAACCACTTACGGCTTTCTTT.

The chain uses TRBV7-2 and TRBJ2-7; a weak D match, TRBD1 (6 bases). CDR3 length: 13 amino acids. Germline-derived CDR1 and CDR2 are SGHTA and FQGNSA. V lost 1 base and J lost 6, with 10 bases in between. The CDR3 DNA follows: TGTGCCAGCAGCTTAGAAGGGACAAGCGAGCAGTACTTC. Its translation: CASSLEGTSEQYF.

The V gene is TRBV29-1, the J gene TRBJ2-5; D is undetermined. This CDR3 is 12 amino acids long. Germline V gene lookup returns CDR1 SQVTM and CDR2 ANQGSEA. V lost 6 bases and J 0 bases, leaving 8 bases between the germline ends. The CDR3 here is CSVSMDQETQYF. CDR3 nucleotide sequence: TGCAGCGTGTCGATGGACCAAGAGACCCAGTACTTC. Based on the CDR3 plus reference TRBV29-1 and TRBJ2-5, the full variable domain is SAVISQKPSRDICQRGTSLTIQCQVDSQVTMMFWYRQQPGQSLTLIATANQGSEATYESGFVIDKFPISRPNLTFSTLTVSNMSPEDSSIYLCSVSMDQETQYFGPGTRLLVL.